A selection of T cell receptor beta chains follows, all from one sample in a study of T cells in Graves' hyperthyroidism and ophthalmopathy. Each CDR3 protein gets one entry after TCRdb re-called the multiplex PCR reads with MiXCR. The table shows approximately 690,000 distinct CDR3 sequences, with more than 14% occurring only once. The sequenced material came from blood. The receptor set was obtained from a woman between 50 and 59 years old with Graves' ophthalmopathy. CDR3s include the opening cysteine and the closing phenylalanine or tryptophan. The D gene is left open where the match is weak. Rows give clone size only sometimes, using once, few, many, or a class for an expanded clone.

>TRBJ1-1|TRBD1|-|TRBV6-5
TGTGCCAGCAGTTACACACAGGGGGCTTGGAACACTGAAGCTTTCTTT
CASSYTQGAWNTEAFF
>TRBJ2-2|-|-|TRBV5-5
TGTGCCAGCAGCTTGTATAGAATTAACACCGGGGAGCTGTTTTTT
CASSLYRINTGELFF
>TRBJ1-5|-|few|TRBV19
TGTGCCAGTAGGCATACAGGGTTGAGTCAGCCCCAGCATTTT
CASRHTGLSQPQHF
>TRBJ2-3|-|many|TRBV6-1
TGTGCCAGCAGCCAAACCGGACACCTCGGCACAGATACGCAGTATTTT
CASSQTGHLGTDTQYF
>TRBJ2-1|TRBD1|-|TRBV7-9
TGTGCCAGCAGCTTATCCGGGACAGGGGGCTTAAATGAGCAGTTCTTC
CASSLSGTGGLNEQFF
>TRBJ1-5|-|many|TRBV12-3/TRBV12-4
TGTGCCAGCAGTTTAGTAGGGGAGCTAGGTCAGCCCCAGCATTTT
CASSLVGELGQPQHF
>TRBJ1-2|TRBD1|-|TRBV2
TGTGCCAGCAGTTATGGACAGGGGGCGTTGAGTGGCTACACCTTC
CASSYGQGALSGYTF
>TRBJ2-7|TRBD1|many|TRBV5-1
TGCGCCAGCAGCTTGGCAACCGGGACAGGAATCGGCTACGAGCAGTACTTC
CASSLATGTGIGYEQYF
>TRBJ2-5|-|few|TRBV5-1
TGCGCCAGCAGCGGAGGGGTATTCGGCCAAGAGACCCAGTACTTC
CASSGGVFGQETQYF
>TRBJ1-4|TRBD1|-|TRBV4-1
TGCGCCAGCAGCCAAGACCCACCGGGACAGGGGCGCGAAAAACTGTTTTTT
CASSQDPPGQGREKLFF
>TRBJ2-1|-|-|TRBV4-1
TGCGCCAGCAGCCAAGTAAATGGTTGGTCAGGGACAATCAATGAGCAGTTCTTC
CASSQVNGWSGTINEQFF
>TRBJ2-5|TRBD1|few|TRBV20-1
TGCAGTGCGAGAGAAGGGGGGACAGGGCTGTTGCAACAAGAGACCCAGTACTTC
CSAREGGTGLLQQETQYF
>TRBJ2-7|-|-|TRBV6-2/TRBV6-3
TGTGCCAGCAACCTACGGGGCTCTGGGGCCGAGCAGTACTTC
CASNLRGSGAEQYF
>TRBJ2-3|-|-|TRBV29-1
TGCAGCGTAGCCCACAGTGCTAGCACAGATACGCAGTATTTT
CSVAHSASTDTQYF
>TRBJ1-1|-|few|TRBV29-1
TGCAGCGTTGCCCCTAGAGGATGGGGGAACACTGAAGCTTTCTTT
CSVAPRGWGNTEAFF
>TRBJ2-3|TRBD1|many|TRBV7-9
TGTGCCAGCAGCAAAGACAGGGGGCTAAACACAGATACGCAGTATTTT
CASSKDRGLNTDTQYF
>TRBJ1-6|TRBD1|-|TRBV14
TGTGCCAGCAGCCGACAGGGACGGGGGAATTCACCCCTCCACTTT
CASSRQGRGNSPLHF
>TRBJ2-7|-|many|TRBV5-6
TGTGCCAGCAGCTTGGAGGGGCTAGGCTACGAGCAGTACTTC
CASSLEGLGYEQYF
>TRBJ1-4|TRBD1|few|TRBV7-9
TGTGCCAGCAGCCCAGATACGGGACAGGATAATGAAAAACTGTTTTTT
CASSPDTGQDNEKLFF
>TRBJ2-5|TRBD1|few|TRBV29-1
TGCAGCGGACAGGGGGCGGAAGAGACCCAGTACTTC
CSGQGAEETQYF
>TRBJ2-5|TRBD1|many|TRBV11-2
TGTGCCAGCAGCCAGGGACAGAGGGCCCAAGAGACCCAGTACTTC
CASSQGQRAQETQYF
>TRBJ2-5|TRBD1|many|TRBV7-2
TGTGCCAGCAGCAGACCGACAGGGCGTGAGACCCAGTACTTC
CASSRPTGRETQYF
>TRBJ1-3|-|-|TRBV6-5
TGTGCCAGCAGTTACTCGGGAAACTCTGGAAACACCATATATTTT
CASSYSGNSGNTIYF
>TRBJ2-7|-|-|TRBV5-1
TGCGCCAGCGCTAGGGAACAGGACTCCTACGAGCAGTACTTC
CASAREQDSYEQYF
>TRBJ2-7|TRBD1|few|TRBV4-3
TGCGCCAGCAGCTTCGCTTCAGAGGGGACAGGGGGGTTCTACGAGCAGTACTTC
CASSFASEGTGGFYEQYF
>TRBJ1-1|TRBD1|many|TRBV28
TGTGCCAGCAGGCGACAGGGCACCCGAAACACTGAAGCTTTCTTT
CASRRQGTRNTEAFF
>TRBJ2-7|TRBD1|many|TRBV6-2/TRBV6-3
TGTGCCAGCAGAGGACCGGGACAGGGGGCTTTCGAGCAGTACTTC
CASRGPGQGAFEQYF
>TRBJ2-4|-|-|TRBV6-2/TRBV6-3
TGTGCCAGCAGTTACTCACGGGGAAACGGTCAGTACTTC
CASSYSRGNGQYF
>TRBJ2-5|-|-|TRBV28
TGTGCCAGCAGTTTCTGGCCGGGCAATCAAGAGACCCAGTACTTC
CASSFWPGNQETQYF
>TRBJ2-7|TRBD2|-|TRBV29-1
TGCAGCGTTTCCTGGGAGGGCGGCTACGAGCAGTACTTC
CSVSWEGGYEQYF
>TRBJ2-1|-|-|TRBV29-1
TGCAGCGTTGGAGACTCGGCCGCTTACAATGAGCAGTTCTTC
CSVGDSAAYNEQFF
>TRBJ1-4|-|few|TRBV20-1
TGCAGTGCTAGAGGGAATAATGAAAAACTGTTTTTT
CSARGNNEKLFF
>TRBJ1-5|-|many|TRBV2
TGTGCCAGCACCAGCGCGGGACCCTTGAGCAATCAGCCCCAGCATTTT
CASTSAGPLSNQPQHF
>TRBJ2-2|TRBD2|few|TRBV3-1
TGTGCCAGCAGCCAGGGGACTAGCCAGACCGGGGAGCTGTTTTTT
CASSQGTSQTGELFF
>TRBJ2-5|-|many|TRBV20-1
TGCAGTGCTCCCGGATTTGCCAGGGAGGAGACCCAGTACTTC
CSAPGFAREETQYF
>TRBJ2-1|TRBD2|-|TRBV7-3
TGTGCCAGCAGCCCCATAGCGGGAGTTGAGCAGTTCTTC
CASSPIAGVEQFF
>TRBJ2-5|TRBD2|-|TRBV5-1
TGCGCCAGCAGCGTCGGGACTAGCGGGACTCAAGAGACCCAGTACTTC
CASSVGTSGTQETQYF
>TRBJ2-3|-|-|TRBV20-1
TGCAGTGCTAGAGACCGGGCCACTGGGTTTTTAGTCGATACGCAGTATTTT
CSARDRATGFLVDTQYF
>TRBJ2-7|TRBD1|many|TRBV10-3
TGTGCCATCAGTGAGTCGGGAGACAGGGGTAACGAGCAGTACTTC
CAISESGDRGNEQYF
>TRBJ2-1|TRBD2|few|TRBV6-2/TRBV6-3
TGTGCCAGCAGTTATAACATAGCGGGAGGGCCCGTTGAGCAGTTCTTC
CASSYNIAGGPVEQFF
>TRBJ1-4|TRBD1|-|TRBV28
TGTGCCAGCAGTCTCCTGGGACAGACAAAACTGTTTTTT
CASSLLGQTKLFF
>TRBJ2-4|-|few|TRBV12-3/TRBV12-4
TGTGGGTCCTCTCATAACGACAAAAACATTCAGTACTTC
CGSSHNDKNIQYF
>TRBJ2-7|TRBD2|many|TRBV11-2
TGTGCCAGCAGCTTACTCCCTAGCGGGAGAATTTACGAGCAGTACTTC
CASSLLPSGRIYEQYF
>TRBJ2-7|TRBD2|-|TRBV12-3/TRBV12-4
TGTGCCAGCAGTTCCACTAGCGGAGGGGACGAGCAGTACTTC
CASSSTSGGDEQYF
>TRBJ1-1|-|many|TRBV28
TGTGCCAGCATAACTAACACTGAAGCTTTCTTT
CASITNTEAFF
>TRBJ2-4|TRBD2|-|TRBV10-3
TGTGCCATCAGTGAGTCGGGGCTAGCGGTGTCCGCCAAAAACATTCAGTACTTC
CAISESGLAVSAKNIQYF
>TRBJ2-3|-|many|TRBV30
TGTGCCTGGAGTGTAGCCAGGGGAAACACAGATACGCAGTATTTT
CAWSVARGNTDTQYF
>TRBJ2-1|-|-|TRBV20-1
TGCAGCGCTAGTTCAAATTCAGGGATAAGCTCCTACAATGAGCAGTTCTTC
CSASSNSGISSYNEQFF
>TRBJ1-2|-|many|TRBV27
TGTGCCAGCAGGCCTCTTCGGTCTAACTATGGCTACACCTTC
CASRPLRSNYGYTF
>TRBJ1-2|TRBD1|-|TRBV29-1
TGCAGCGCCGTGACCCAGGGGGAGGACTATGGCTACACCTTC
CSAVTQGEDYGYTF